One and the same sample provided the 14 T cell receptor beta chains below, sequenced in a study of response to subunit inactivated influenza vaccine. One entry per CDR3 protein results from TCRdb running MiXCR on the RT-PCR reads. The repertoire holds 650,000 to 800,000 distinct CDR3 sequences, with roughly 14% as singletons. The sequences come from PBMCs from blood, collected 14 to 15 days before vaccination. The receptors were sampled from a middle-aged man who received an inactivated influenza vaccine.

The genes are TRBV12-3 or TRBV12-4 and TRBJ2-7, with TRBD1 matching 9 bases. There are 14 residues in the CDR3. V was clipped by 3 bases and J by 5 bases; unmatched bases: 5. The CDR3 region has the DNA TGTGCCAGCAGTTTTAACGACAGGGGGGACGAGCAGTACTTC. Amino acid sequence: CASSFNDRGDEQYF.

This clonotype showed up just a few times. The chain recombines TRBV7-8 with TRBJ1-4; 8 positions match TRBD1. V trimming: 4 bases; J trimming: 8 bases; junction bases outside the gene matches: 6. Germline V lookup: CDR1 SGHVS, CDR2 FQNEAQ. The CDR3 is made up of 14 amino acids. CDR3 nucleotide sequence: TGTGCCAGCAGCTACGACAGGGGATCGGAAAAACTGTTTTTT. Translation: CASSYDRGSEKLFF.

The chain has TRBV20-1 and TRBJ2-1, with TRBD2 identical over 8 bases. Looked up from germline, CDR1 is DFQATT and CDR2 is SNEGSKA (reference sequence). After removal of 7 bases from V and 7 bases from J, the junction contained 6 bases not matched to a gene. The CDR3 has 12 residues. The CDR3 region has the DNA TGCAGTGACAGCGGGAGAGCAAATGAGCAGTTCTTC. Translated: CSDSGRANEQFF.

This clonotype has a handful of counts. This chain links TRBV12-3 or TRBV12-4 with TRBJ1-2, with a weak D call TRBD1 (5 bases). Trimming removed 4 bases from V and 8 bases from J, with 20 bases in between. This CDR3 is 15 amino acids long. The CDR3 loop is CASSSNPGPREGYTF. In nucleotides, the CDR3 is TGTGCCAGCAGTTCGAATCCGGGACCGAGGGAGGGCTACACCTTC.

This chain connects TRBV28 to TRBJ2-5, with a possible D match to TRBD1 (6 bases). Deletions cut 2 bases from V and 4 bases from J, with 17 bases between. Germline V gene data show CDR1 as MDHEN and CDR2 as SYDVKM. This CDR3 contains 16 residues. The CDR3 loop reads CASSLGLGQRIETQYF. The CDR3, as DNA: TGTGCCAGCAGTTTAGGGTTGGGACAAAGGATAGAGACCCAGTACTTC. Full variable domain (outside the CDR3, taken from reference TRBV28 and TRBJ2-5): DVKVTQSSRYLVKRTGEKVFLECVQDMDHENMFWYRQDPGLGLRLIYFSYDVKMKEKGDIPEGYSVSREKKERFSLILESASTNQTSMYLCASSLGLGQRIETQYFGPGTRLLVL.

This clonotype was seen a few times. The chain recombines TRBV27 with TRBJ2-1, with D possibly being TRBD1 or TRBD2 (5 bases each). This CDR3 is built from 16 residues. V lost 0 bases, J lost 4 bases, and 13 bases lay in between. Germline V gives CDR1 MNHEY, CDR2 SMNVEV (reference sequence). CDR3 in DNA: TGTGCCAGCAGTTTATCTAGGGGACCTCTATACAATGAGCAGTTCTTC. Translation: CASSLSRGPLYNEQFF.

CDR3 DNA: TGTGCCAGCAATAACCACAGGGGGCACGGAAACACCATATATTTT. Protein product: CASNNHRGHGNTIYF. V usage is TRBV2 and J usage is TRBJ1-3; TRBD1 aligns across 9 bases. V dropped 7 bases and J dropped 4; count of bases not matched to a gene: 8. The germline V gene encodes CDR1 SNHLY and CDR2 FYNNEI. The CDR3 is 15 residues long.

As DNA, the CDR3 is TGTGCCAGCAGTTTGGGGGGCATCTCGAGGGCCTACAATGAGCAGTTCTTC. Residues: CASSLGGISRAYNEQFF. This chain joins TRBV12-3 or TRBV12-4 and TRBJ2-1; D assignment may be TRBD1 or TRBD2 (6 bases each). V lost 3 bases and J lost 2, with 17 bases in between. The CDR3 consists of 17 residues.

V gene TRBV5-1 combines with J gene TRBJ2-3; TRBD1 is a possible D gene (6 bases). The CDR3 covers 16 residues. V was cut by 4 bases and J by 2 bases, with 17 bases left in between. CDR1 is SGHRS and CDR2 is YFSETQ in the germline V gene. CDR3 amino acids: CASSRGTLWVTDTQYF. CDR3 DNA: TGCGCCAGCAGCAGGGGGACCCTGTGGGTCACAGATACGCAGTATTTT.

The rearrangement uses TRBV5-1 and TRBJ2-1, with D uncertain. Germline V gives CDR1 SGHRS, CDR2 YFSETQ. The germline V and J ends were trimmed by 2 bases and 1 base, with 13 bases remaining between them. This CDR3 has 16 amino acids. CDR3 coding DNA: TGCGCCAGCAGCTTCAACCAGGTAACATCCTACAATGAGCAGTTCTTC. This codes for CASSFNQVTSYNEQFF.

This sequence joins TRBV13 and TRBJ2-5, with 8 bases matching TRBD2. This CDR3 has 16 amino acids. CDR1 PRHDT and CDR2 FYEKMQ come from the germline V gene (reference sequence). V lost 5 bases, J lost 0 bases, and 8 bases stayed unmatched. CDR3 protein: CASSPWLAGDQETQYF. The CDR3 DNA reads TGTGCCAGCAGCCCCTGGCTAGCGGGCGACCAAGAGACCCAGTACTTC.

The rearrangement joins TRBV7-2 to TRBJ1-5; 7 nucleotides match TRBD1. Germline V gives CDR1 SGHTA, CDR2 FQGNSA. The CDR3 totals 14 residues. The junction had 8 bases not matched to a gene; V was cut back by 5 bases and J by 7 bases. The CDR3 reads CASSAWDRGQPQHF. As DNA, the CDR3 is TGTGCCAGCAGCGCCTGGGACAGAGGCCAGCCCCAGCATTTT.

The chain is built from TRBV11-2 and TRBJ2-1; weak D call: TRBD1 (5 bases). The CDR3 is made up of 14 amino acids. V lost 0 bases and J 6 bases, leaving 9 bases between the germline ends. Germline V gene sequence: CDR1 SGHAT, CDR2 FQNNGV. The DNA of the CDR3 is TGTGCCAGCAGCTTAGAAGCCCAGGGCAATGAGCAGTTCTTC. Translation gives CASSLEAQGNEQFF. Complete variable domain (other parts from reference TRBV11-2 and TRBJ2-1): EAGVAQSPRYKIIEKRQSVAFWCNPISGHATLYWYQQILGQGPKLLIQFQNNGVVDDSQLPKDRFSAERLKGVDSTLKIQPAKLEDSAVYLCASSLEAQGNEQFFGPGTRLTVL.

This CDR3 is CASSPAPAWGTEAFF. The CDR3 DNA reads as TGCGCCAGCAGCCCAGCTCCGGCATGGGGCACTGAAGCTTTCTTT. The chain employs TRBV4-1 and TRBJ1-1; D remains unclear. V was cut by 4 bases and J by 4 bases, with 16 bases left in between. The CDR3 totals 15 residues. Germline CDR1 reads MGHRA; CDR2 reads YSYEKL.